This TCR beta chain was identified during a study of cytomegalovirus exposure and HLA in healthy donors. Across the study: An earlier analysis identified some 110 million unique TCR beta sequences in about 190 million T cells.

Study observations and caveats: Presence/absence analyses treated sequencing depth as roughly uniform across donors.

60 Vbeta and 13 Jbeta primers were used in PCR. The repertoire was sequenced with immunoSEQ multiplex PCR; TCRdb's copy has only in-frame clones and lacks some. This table holds about 100,000 clones. The ends were cut back, 5 bases at V and 4 bases at J, with 9 bases in the middle. Germline V gene data show CDR1 as SEHNR and CDR2 as FQNEAQ (reference sequence). This CDR3 spans 12 amino acids. Comments on this clone: Its antigen is not identified.

The chain employs TRBV7-9 and TRBJ2-7; tentatively, D is TRBD1 (5 bases). Sequences were obtained from PBMCs. This receptor was identified in a man aged 50 to 59 in good health and CMV-seronegative. The DNA for the CDR3 is TGTGCCAGCAGCAGGGGCCTATACGAGCAGTACTTC. Residues: CASSRGLYEQYF.